This T cell receptor (beta chain) stems from a study of shared clonotypes between healthy human individuals. Study-level points and caveats: Rarefaction demonstrated incomplete sorted-subset sequencing despite large depth. Relative to memory subsets, naive subsets generally showed larger estimated richness.

Germline V lookup: CDR1 MNHEY, CDR2 SVGAGI. Losses at the gene ends were 4 bases for V and 7 bases for J; bases not matched to a gene: 10. The CDR3 loop spans 15 amino acids. The assay was immunoSEQ multiplex PCR, and TCRdb's table has in-frame clones only and misses some. The repertoire holds millions of clones, more than 90% seen once, with over 0.12% in the top ten. Concerning this clone: Its specificity is unknown.

Sequenced sample: naive CD4+ T cells sorted from blood. The subset: CD45RA+ positively selected. The sequence was collected from a man aged 18 to 29 in good health. The chain uses TRBV6-5 and TRBJ2-5; TRBD2 aligns across 9 bases. The CDR3 protein is CASSFSGSLGGTQYF. For the CDR3, the DNA is TGTGCCAGCAGTTTTAGCGGGAGCCTAGGAGGGACCCAGTACTTC.